This TCR beta chain was observed in a study of T-cell memory formation after mild COVID-19. TCRdb re-derived calls from the 5' RACE reads in MiXCR, one entry per CDR3 protein. The sample comprises around 110,000 distinct CDR3 sequences, about an eighth of which are singletons, and more than 25% rests with the top ten. The CDR3 loop spans 19 amino acids. V lost 0 bases and J lost 4; bases outside the gene matches: 15. Germline V lookup: CDR1 SGHAT, CDR2 FQNNGV. This clonotype was seen repeatedly, ten times or more. The chain recombines TRBV11-2 with TRBJ2-1; TRBD2 matches 7 bases. The clonotype was recovered from an adult woman who had mild COVID-19 (a few samples of this study predate the infection). Cell type and time point are not known. Sequences were obtained from PBMCs or a T cell subset sorted from them (not recorded which). The DNA of the CDR3 is TGTGCCAGCAGCTTAGATGCGGCGCTAGCGGCCGCCATTTACAATGAGCAGTTCTTC. Translating gives CASSLDAALAAAIYNEQFF. Full variable domain (outside the CDR3, taken from reference TRBV11-2 and TRBJ2-1): EAGVAQSPRYKIIEKRQSVAFWCNPISGHATLYWYQQILGQGPKLLIQFQNNGVVDDSQLPKDRFSAERLKGVDSTLKIQPAKLEDSAVYLCASSLDAALAAAIYNEQFFGPGTRLTVL.